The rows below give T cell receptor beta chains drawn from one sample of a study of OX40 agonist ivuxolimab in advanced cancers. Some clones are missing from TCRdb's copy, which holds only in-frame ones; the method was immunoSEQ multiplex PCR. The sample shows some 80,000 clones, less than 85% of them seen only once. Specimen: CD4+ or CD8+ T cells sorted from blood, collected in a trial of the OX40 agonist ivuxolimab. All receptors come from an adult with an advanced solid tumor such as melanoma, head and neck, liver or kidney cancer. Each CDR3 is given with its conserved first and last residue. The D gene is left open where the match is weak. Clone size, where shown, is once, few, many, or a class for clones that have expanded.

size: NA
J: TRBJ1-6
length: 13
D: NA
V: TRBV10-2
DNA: TGCGCCAGCAGTGAGTTGCCCCATTCACCCCTCCACTTT
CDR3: CASSELPHSPLHF

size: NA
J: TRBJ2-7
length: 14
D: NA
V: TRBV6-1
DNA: TGTGCCAGCAGTGAGTTCAGGCCCCCCTACGAGCAGTACTTC
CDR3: CASSEFRPPYEQYF

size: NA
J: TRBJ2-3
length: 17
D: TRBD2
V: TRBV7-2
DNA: TGTGCCAGCAGCTTGGGGACTAGCGGGGGGAGCACAGATACGCAGTATTTT
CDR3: CASSLGTSGGSTDTQYF

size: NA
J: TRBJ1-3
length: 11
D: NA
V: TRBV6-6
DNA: TGTGCCAGCACATCCGGAAACACCATATATTTT
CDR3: CASTSGNTIYF

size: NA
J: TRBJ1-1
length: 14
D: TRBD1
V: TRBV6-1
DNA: TGTGCCAGCAGTCTTCGGACAGGGATTTTACAGGCTTTCTTT
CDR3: CASSLRTGILQAFF

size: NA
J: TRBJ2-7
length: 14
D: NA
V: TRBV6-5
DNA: TGTGCCAGCAGTTACGAGGGATCCCCTACGTCGCAGTACTTC
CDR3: CASSYEGSPTSQYF

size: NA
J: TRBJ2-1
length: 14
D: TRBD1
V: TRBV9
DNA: TGTGCCAGCAGCGTGGAAACAGGGGTCAACGAGCAGTTCTTC
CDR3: CASSVETGVNEQFF

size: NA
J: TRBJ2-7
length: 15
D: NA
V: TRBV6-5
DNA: TGTGCCAGCAGTAAGTTAGGAATAGTATCCTACGAGCAGTACTTC
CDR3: CASSKLGIVSYEQYF

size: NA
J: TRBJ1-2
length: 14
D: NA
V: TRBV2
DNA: TGTGCCAGCAGAACCGACAGTACTAACTATGGCTACACCTTC
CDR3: CASRTDSTNYGYTF

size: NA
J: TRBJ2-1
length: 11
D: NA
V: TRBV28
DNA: TGTGCCAGCAGTCCCCAGGTTGAGCAGTTCTTC
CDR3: CASSPQVEQFF

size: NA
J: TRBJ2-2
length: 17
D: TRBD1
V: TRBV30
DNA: TGTGCCTGGAGTAGGACAGGTGGCCGCTTTAACACCGGGGAGCTGTTTTTT
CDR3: CAWSRTGGRFNTGELFF

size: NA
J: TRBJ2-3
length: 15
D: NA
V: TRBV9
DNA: TGTGCCAGCAGCGTAGTAGCGAGTAGCACAGATACGCAGTATTTT
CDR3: CASSVVASSTDTQYF

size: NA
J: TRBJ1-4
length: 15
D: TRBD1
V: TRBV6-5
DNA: TGTGCCAGCAGAGACACCGGGACAGCTAACTTGAAACTGTTTTTT
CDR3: CASRDTGTANLKLFF

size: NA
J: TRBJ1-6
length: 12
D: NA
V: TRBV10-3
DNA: TGTGCCATCAGTGACAGGGGTTCACCCCTCCACTTT
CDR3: CAISDRGSPLHF

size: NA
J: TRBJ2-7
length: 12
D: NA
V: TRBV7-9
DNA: TGTGCCAGCAGCTTCCCTAAACAGCAGCAGTACTTC
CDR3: CASSFPKQQQYF

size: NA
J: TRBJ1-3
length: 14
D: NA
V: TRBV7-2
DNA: TGTGCCAGCAGCTTAAGACAGCACCGAAACACCATATATTTT
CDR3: CASSLRQHRNTIYF

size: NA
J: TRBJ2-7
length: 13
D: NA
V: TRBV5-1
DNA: TGCGCCAGCAGCGCCGGTTGGGGGAACGAGCAGTACTTC
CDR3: CASSAGWGNEQYF

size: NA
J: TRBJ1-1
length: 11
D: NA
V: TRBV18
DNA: TGTGCCAGCTCACTGGGCACTGAAGCTTTCTTT
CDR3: CASSLGTEAFF

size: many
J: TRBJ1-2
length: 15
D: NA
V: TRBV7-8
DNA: TGTGCCAGCAGCCTGGGCCAGGGGTCGATTTATGGCTACACCTTC
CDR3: CASSLGQGSIYGYTF

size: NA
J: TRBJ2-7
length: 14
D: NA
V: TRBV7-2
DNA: TGTGCCAGCAGCTTAGGAGGGATCTCCTACGAGCAGTACTTC
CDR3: CASSLGGISYEQYF

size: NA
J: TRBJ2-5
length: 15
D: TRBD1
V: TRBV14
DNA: TGTGCCAGCAGTCCGAAGACAGGGGCAGAAGAGACCCAGTACTTC
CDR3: CASSPKTGAEETQYF

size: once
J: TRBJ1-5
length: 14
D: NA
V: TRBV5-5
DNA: TGTGCCAGCAGCCCATGGACAGTCAATCAGCCCCAGCATTTT
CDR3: CASSPWTVNQPQHF

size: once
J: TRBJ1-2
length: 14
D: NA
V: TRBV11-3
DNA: TGTGCCAGCAGCTCTGGGGGAGCTAACTATGGCTACACCTTC
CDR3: CASSSGGANYGYTF

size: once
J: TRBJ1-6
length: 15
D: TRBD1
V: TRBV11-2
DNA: TGTGCCAGCAGCCCCAGGACAGGGGCGGATTCACCCCTCCACTTT
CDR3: CASSPRTGADSPLHF

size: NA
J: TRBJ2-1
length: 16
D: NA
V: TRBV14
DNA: TGTGCCAGCAGCCGCGTATTTAGCGGCGAATACAATGAGCAGTTCTTC
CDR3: CASSRVFSGEYNEQFF

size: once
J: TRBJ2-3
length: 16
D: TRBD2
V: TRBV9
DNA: TGTGCCAGCAGCGTAGTAGCGGGAGGGAAGACAGATACGCAGTATTTT
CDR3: CASSVVAGGKTDTQYF

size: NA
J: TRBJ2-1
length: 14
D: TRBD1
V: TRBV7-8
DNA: TGTGCCAGCAGCGGGGGGACAGGGTCCAATGAGCAGTTCTTC
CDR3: CASSGGTGSNEQFF

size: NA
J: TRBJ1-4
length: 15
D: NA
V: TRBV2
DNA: TGTGCCAGCATTGCACAGACAGGAGGTTATGAAAAACTGTTTTTT
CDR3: CASIAQTGGYEKLFF

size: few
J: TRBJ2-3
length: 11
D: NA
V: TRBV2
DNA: TGTGCCGCGGGACAGTCGGATACGCAGTATTTT
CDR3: CAAGQSDTQYF

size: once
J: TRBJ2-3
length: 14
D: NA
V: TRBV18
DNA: TGTGCCAGCTCACCTAGGGTTCGCACAGATACGCAGTATTTT
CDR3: CASSPRVRTDTQYF

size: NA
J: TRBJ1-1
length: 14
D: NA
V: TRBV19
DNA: TGTGCCAGTGGAATGGACGCCTACGGGACTGAAGCTTTCTTT
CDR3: CASGMDAYGTEAFF

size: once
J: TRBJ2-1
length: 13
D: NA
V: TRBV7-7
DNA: TGTGCTAGCAGCTTAACCGGGACTCGAGAGCAGTTCTTC
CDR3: CASSLTGTREQFF

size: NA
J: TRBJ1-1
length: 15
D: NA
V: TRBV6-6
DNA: TGTGCCAGCAGTTACTCGAGGTTAGCGCTAACTGAAGCTTTCTTT
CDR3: CASSYSRLALTEAFF

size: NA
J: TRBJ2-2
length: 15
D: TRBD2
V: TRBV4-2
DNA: TGTGCCAGCAGCCGGGTCGGGGGGGACACCGGGGAGCTGTTTTTT
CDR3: CASSRVGGDTGELFF

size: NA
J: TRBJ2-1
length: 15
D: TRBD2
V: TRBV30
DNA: TGTGCCTGGAGTGTAGGGCTAGCGGGAGGGGATGAGCAGTTCTTC
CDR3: CAWSVGLAGGDEQFF

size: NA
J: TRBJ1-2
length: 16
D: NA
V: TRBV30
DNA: TGTGCCTGGAGGGTAGTCGGGACTCTCCAAAGCGCTGGCTACACCTTC
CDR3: CAWRVVGTLQSAGYTF

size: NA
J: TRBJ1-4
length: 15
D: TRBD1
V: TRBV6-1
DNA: TGTGCCAGCAGTGGTTGGACAGGGGGAAATGAAAAACTGTTTTTT
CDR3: CASSGWTGGNEKLFF

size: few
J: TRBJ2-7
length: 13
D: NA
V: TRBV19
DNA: TGTGCCAGTAGCGACGGATTACGCTACGAGCAGTACTTC
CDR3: CASSDGLRYEQYF

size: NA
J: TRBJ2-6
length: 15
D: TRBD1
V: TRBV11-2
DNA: TGTGCCAGCAGCCCGGGACAGGCTGGGGCCAACGTCCTGACTTTC
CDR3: CASSPGQAGANVLTF

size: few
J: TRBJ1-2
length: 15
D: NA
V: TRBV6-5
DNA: TGTGCCAGCAGTTACTCGGGAAGGGTCTACTATGGCTACACCTTC
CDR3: CASSYSGRVYYGYTF

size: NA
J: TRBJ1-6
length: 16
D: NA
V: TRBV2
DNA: TGTGCCAGCAGAGGCCTTGAGGGCTCCTATAATTCACCCCTCCACTTT
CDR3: CASRGLEGSYNSPLHF

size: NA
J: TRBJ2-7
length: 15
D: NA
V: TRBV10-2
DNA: TGCGCCAGCAGTGAGCCCCGAAGTGTAATCTACGAGCAGTACTTC
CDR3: CASSEPRSVIYEQYF

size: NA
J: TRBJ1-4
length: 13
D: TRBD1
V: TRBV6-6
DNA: TGTGCCAGCAGTACCGGGCAGGGGGCGCGTTCGTTTTTT
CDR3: CASSTGQGARSFF

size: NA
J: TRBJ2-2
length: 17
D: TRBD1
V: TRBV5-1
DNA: TGCGCCAGCAGCTTGTTGCCGGGACAGGGGATCACCGGGGAGCTGTTTTTT
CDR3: CASSLLPGQGITGELFF

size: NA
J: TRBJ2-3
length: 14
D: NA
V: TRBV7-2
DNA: TGTGCCAGCAGCCTTCAGGGAAGTACAGATACGCAGTATTTT
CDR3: CASSLQGSTDTQYF

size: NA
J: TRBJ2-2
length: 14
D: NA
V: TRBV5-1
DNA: TGCGCCAGCAGCTTGGTCACAGCGGCCGGGGAGCTGTTTTTT
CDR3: CASSLVTAAGELFF

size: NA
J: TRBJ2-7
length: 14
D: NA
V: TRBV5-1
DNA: TGCGCCAGCAGTATGAGTGAATACTCCTACGAGCAGTACTTC
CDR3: CASSMSEYSYEQYF

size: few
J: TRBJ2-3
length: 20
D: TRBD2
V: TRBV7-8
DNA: TGTGCCAGCAGCCCCCCCGTAGGCTGGCGGGGGGAGAGATGGGGAGATACGCAGTATTTT
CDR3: CASSPPVGWRGERWGDTQYF

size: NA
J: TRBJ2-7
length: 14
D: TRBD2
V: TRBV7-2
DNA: TGTGCCAGCAGATCGGGAGGTTCATTGGGCGAGCAGTACTTC
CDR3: CASRSGGSLGEQYF

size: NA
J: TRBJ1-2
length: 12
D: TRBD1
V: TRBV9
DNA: TGTGCCAGCAGCGAGGTAGGGGGCGGCTACACCTTC
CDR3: CASSEVGGGYTF

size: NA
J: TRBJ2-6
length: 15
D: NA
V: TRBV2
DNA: TGTGCCAGCAGTGAATTTATTGGCGGGACCAACGTCCTGACTTTC
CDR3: CASSEFIGGTNVLTF